This T cell receptor beta chain comes out of a study of STAT5B mutations in CD4+ large granular lymphocyte leukemia. General study points: Main leukemic clonotypes were patient-specific, but 20% to 25% appeared at low frequency elsewhere. 8/27 top patient clones versus 2/35 control clones were TRBV06-family. Patient CD4-sorted repertoires stayed more clonal than healthy ones after leukemic-clone removal.

This CDR3 is built from 14 residues. From germline, CDR1 is SNHLY and CDR2 FYNNEI. Deletions cut 7 bases from V and 2 bases from J, with 13 bases between. Sequenced by immunoSEQ multiplex PCR; TCRdb stores in-frame clones only, minus some. The sample includes more than 30,000 clones, under 85% seen only once; the top ten take 2% to 3%. Remarks on this clone: Its antigen is not identified.

This sequence was found in a human donor in good health. The chain joins TRBV2 to TRBJ2-3, with a weak D call TRBD2 (5 bases). The material sequenced was CD4+ T cells from blood buffy coats. CDR3 sequence (DNA): TGTGCCAGCAATAGAGGGCAGCCCACAGATACGCAGTATTTT. Its protein product is CASNRGQPTDTQYF. The variable domain in full, with the rest retrieved from reference TRBV2 and TRBJ2-3, is EPEVTQTPSHQVTQMGQEVILRCVPISNHLYFYWYRQILGQKVEFLVSFYNNEISEKSEIFDDQFSVERPDGSNFTLKIRSTKLEDSAMYFCASNRGQPTDTQYFGPGTRLTVL.